These 10 T cell receptor beta chains came from one sample sequenced in a study of T cell responses to AZD1222 COVID-19 vaccine. Measured with immunoSEQ multiplex PCR; TCRdb has only the in-frame clones, and not every one. The sample holds roughly 99,000 clones, 80% to 95% seen once. The specimen comprised peripheral blood, sampled 28 days after the second AZD1222 dose. Every receptor here comes from an adult who received the AZD1222 COVID-19 vaccine.

This clone was seen only once. V gene TRBV5-1 combines with J gene TRBJ1-3; no definite D call. The CDR3 loop spans 15 amino acids. The V gene lost 1 base and the J gene lost 2 bases, with 10 bases spanning the gap. In germline, CDR1 is SGHRS, CDR2 YFSETQ. The CDR3 DNA is TGCGCCAGCAGCTTGACCTCAGGTACTGGAAACACCATATATTTT. Translating gives CASSLTSGTGNTIYF.

A single count supports this clone. The chain combines TRBV13 with TRBJ1-5, with a possible D match to TRBD1 (6 bases). The CDR3 covers 15 residues. Germline assignment: CDR1 PRHDT and CDR2 FYEKMQ (reference sequence). The V end was cut by 2 bases, the J end by 1 base, with 9 bases between. CDR3 nucleotides: TGTGCCAGCAGCTTAAGGACAGCGAGCAATCAGCCCCAGCATTTT. It is translated as CASSLRTASNQPQHF.

The chain is built from TRBV6-4 and TRBJ2-2; D remains unclear. The V gene's germline CDR1 is MRHNA and CDR2 SNTAGT. CDR3 size: 14 residues. The V end lost 7 bases, the J end lost 0 bases, and 9 bases lay between the germline ends. The CDR3: CASMRNANTGELFF. The CDR3 DNA reads TGTGCCAGCATGAGGAACGCGAACACCGGGGAGCTGTTTTTT.

This clone was counted only a few times. This chain joins TRBV9 and TRBJ1-4; weak D call: TRBD1 (6 bases). The CDR3 covers 15 residues. Germline V gives CDR1 SGDLS, CDR2 YYNGEE. Trimming took off 0 bases at V and 2 bases at J, with 8 bases between the two ends. This CDR3 is CASSVGQATNEKLFF. As DNA, the CDR3 is TGTGCCAGCAGCGTAGGACAGGCCACTAATGAAAAACTGTTTTTT.

The J gene is TRBJ1-5, the V gene TRBV19; D might be TRBD1 (6 bases). The germline V gene encodes CDR1 LNHDA and CDR2 SQIVND (reference sequence). The CDR3 runs to 14 residues. V shed 3 bases and J shed 6 bases, with 12 bases lying between them. In DNA form, the CDR3 reads TGTGCCAGTAGTATTCCAGGGGCGGGTCAGCCCCAGCATTTT. Amino acids: CASSIPGAGQPQHF.

The gene calls are TRBV6-5 and TRBJ1-2; tentatively, D is TRBD1 (6 bases). This CDR3 region has 16 residues. In germline, CDR1 is MNHEY, CDR2 SVGAGI. The ends were cut back, 4 bases at V and 0 bases at J, with 15 bases in the middle. CDR3 sequence reads: CASSFVYGGPNYGYTF. The CDR3 coding sequence is TGTGCCAGCAGTTTTGTATACGGGGGCCCTAACTATGGCTACACCTTC.

This clone showed up just once. V usage is TRBV5-4 and J usage is TRBJ2-1; 9 bases agree with TRBD1. This CDR3 region has 14 residues. The V segment lost 5 bases and the J segment 3 bases; nucleotides outside the gene matches: 3. Germline V gene lookup returns CDR1 SGHNT and CDR2 YYREEE (reference sequence). CDR3 loop: CASSPTGGYNEQFF. DNA for the CDR3: TGTGCCAGCAGTCCGACAGGGGGCTACAATGAGCAGTTCTTC.

The chain employs TRBV5-8 and TRBJ2-5; maybe TRBD2 (7 bases). The CDR3 is 14 amino acids. The V and J ends lost 3 bases and 4 bases respectively, with 13 bases between them. CDR1 and CDR2 from the germline V gene are SGHTS and YDEGEE. CDR3 protein: CASSSIGGAETQYF. The DNA of the CDR3 is TGTGCCAGCAGCTCGATTGGGGGGGCAGAGACCCAGTACTTC.

There are a few counts of this clone. The gene calls are TRBV11-2 and TRBJ2-2; maybe TRBD2 (7 bases). Germline CDR1 and CDR2: SGHAT and FQNNGV. The CDR3 sequence is 16 residues long. V was trimmed by 5 bases and J by 3 bases, leaving 16 bases between them. The CDR3 region is CASSPTGGPYTGELFF. DNA of the CDR3: TGTGCCAGCAGCCCCACCGGGGGGCCGTACACCGGGGAGCTGTTTTTT.

The rearrangement uses TRBV5-1 and TRBJ2-1; no clear D gene. The CDR3 is made up of 16 amino acids. CDR1 is SGHRS and CDR2 is YFSETQ in the germline V gene. V gave up 0 bases and J gave up 6 bases, with 16 bases separating them. The CDR3: CASSLEGSLRGNEQFF. In DNA form, the CDR3 reads TGCGCCAGCAGCTTGGAAGGCTCCCTCCGAGGCAATGAGCAGTTCTTC.